This T cell receptor beta chain was sequenced during a study of shared clonotypes between healthy human individuals. Study overall: A donor's plate count was three for CD4 naive and three for CD4 memory; CD8 naive had two and CD8 memory one.

At the deep level, the assay was run. Per sorted-subset replicate PCR, input was 150 to 250 ng DNA, representing roughly 29,000 T cell genomes. The protocol was immunoSEQ multiplex PCR, while the TCRdb copy is restricted to in-frame clones and leaves out a portion. The sample holds 1.5 million to 2.5 million clones, about 95% seen once. Naive CD8 cells comprised CD45RO-negative, CCR7-positively selected cells, excluding terminally differentiated effector memory CD45RA+ cells. The TCR comes from a young man in good health. The sample taken for sequencing was naive CD8+ T cells sorted from blood.

The CDR3 is CASSLDLTARATEAFF. The CDR3, as DNA: TGTGCCAGCAGCTTAGATCTAACGGCCAGGGCCACTGAAGCTTTCTTT. The chain combines TRBV7-2 with TRBJ1-1; D may be TRBD1 (5 bases). V lost 1 base and J 4 bases, leaving 16 bases between the germline ends. The CDR3 extends over 16 amino acids. The germline gives CDR1 SGHTA, CDR2 FQGNSA.